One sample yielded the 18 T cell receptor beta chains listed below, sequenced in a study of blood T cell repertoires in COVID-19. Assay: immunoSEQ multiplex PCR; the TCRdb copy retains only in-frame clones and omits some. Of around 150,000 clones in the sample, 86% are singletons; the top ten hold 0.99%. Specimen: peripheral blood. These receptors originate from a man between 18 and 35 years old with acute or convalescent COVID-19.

CDR3: CASSPSGRTDTQYF. CDR3 DNA sequence: TGCGCCAGCAGTCCTAGCGGGCGCACAGATACGCAGTATTTT. The chain uses TRBV10-2 and TRBJ2-3, with TRBD2 identical over 8 bases. This CDR3 spans 14 amino acids. CDR1 is WSHSY and CDR2 is SAAADI in the germline V gene. V was pared by 5 bases and J by 1 base, with 2 bases of the junction left unmatched.

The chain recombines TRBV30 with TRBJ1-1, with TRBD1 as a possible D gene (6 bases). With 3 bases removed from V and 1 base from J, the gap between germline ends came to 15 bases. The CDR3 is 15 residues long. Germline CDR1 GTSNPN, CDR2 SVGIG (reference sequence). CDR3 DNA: TGTGCCTGGAGGGGCCGGGGGGGCTCGAACACTGAAGCTTTCTTT. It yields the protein CAWRGRGGSNTEAFF.

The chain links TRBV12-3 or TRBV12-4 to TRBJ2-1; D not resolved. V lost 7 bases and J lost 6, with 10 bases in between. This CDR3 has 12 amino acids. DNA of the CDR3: TGTGCCAGCACCTTGGGCTTCAATGAGCAGTTCTTC. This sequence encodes CASTLGFNEQFF.

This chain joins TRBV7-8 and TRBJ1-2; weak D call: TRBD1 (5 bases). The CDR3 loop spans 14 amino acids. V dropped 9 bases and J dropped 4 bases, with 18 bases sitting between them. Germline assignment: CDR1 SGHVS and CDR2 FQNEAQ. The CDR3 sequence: CASHEGAAIYGYTF. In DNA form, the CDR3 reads TGTGCCAGTCACGAAGGGGCCGCCATCTATGGCTACACCTTC.

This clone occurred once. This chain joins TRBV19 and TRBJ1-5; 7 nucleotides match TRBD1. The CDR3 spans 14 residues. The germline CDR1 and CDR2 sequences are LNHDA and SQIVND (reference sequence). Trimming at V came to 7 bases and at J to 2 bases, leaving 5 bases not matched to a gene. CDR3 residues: CASTDRAGNQPQHF. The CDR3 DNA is TGTGCCAGTACTGACAGGGCTGGCAATCAGCCCCAGCATTTT. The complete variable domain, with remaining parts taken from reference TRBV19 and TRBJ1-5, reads DGGITQSPKYLFRKEGQNVTLSCEQNLNHDAMYWYRQDPGQGLRLIYYSQIVNDFQKGDIAEGYSVSREKKESFPLTVTSAQKNPTAFYLCASTDRAGNQPQHFGDGTRLSIL.

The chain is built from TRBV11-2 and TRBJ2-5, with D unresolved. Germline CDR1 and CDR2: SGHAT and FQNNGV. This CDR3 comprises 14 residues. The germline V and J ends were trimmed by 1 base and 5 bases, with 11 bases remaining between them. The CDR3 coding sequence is TGTGCCAGCAGCTTAGCCCCGGGTACGGAGACCCAGTACTTC. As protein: CASSLAPGTETQYF.

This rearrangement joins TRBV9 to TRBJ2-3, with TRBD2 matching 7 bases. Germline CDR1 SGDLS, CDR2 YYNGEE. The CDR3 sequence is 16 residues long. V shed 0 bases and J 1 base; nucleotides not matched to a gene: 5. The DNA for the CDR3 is TGTGCCAGCAGCGTAGGGCGGGGGAAGGGCACAGATACGCAGTATTTT. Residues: CASSVGRGKGTDTQYF.

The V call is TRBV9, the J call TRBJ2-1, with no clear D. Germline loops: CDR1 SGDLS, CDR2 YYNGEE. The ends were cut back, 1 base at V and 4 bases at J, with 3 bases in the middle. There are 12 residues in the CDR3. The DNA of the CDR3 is TGTGCCAGCAGCGTACAATACAATGAGCAGTTCTTC. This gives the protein CASSVQYNEQFF.

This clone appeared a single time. The CDR3 DNA reads TGTGCAAGTCGTCTTGGACTAGCGGGGGACCTGGAGACCCAGTACTTC. Amino acids: CASRLGLAGDLETQYF. V usage is TRBV12-2 and J usage is TRBJ2-5; TRBD2 is the table's D call and was not checked against the DNA. TRBV12-2 is listed as a pseudogene. The CDR3 consists of 16 residues.

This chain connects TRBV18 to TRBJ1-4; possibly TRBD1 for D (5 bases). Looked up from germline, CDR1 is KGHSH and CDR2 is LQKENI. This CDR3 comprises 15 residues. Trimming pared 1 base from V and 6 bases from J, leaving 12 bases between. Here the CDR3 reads CASSPRKGADEKLFF. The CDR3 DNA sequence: TGTGCCAGCTCACCACGTAAAGGGGCCGATGAAAAACTGTTTTTT.

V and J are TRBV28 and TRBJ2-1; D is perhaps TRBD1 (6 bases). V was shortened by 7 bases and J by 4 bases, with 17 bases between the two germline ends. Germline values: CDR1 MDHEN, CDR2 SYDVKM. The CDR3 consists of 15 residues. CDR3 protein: CASNPHRDAYNEQFF. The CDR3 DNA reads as TGTGCCAGCAACCCACACAGGGACGCTTACAATGAGCAGTTCTTC.

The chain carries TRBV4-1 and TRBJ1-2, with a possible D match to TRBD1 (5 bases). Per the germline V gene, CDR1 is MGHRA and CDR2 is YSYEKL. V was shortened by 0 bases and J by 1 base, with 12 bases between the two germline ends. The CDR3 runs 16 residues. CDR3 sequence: CASSQEAGNYNYGYTF. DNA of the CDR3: TGCGCCAGCAGCCAAGAGGCAGGGAATTATAACTATGGCTACACCTTC.

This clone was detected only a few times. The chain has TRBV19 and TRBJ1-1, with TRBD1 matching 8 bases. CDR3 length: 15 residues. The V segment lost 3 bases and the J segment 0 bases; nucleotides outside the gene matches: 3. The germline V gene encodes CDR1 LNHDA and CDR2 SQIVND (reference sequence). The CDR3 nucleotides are TGTGCCAGTAGTATCCGGACAGGGTTGAACACTGAAGCTTTCTTT. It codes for CASSIRTGLNTEAFF.

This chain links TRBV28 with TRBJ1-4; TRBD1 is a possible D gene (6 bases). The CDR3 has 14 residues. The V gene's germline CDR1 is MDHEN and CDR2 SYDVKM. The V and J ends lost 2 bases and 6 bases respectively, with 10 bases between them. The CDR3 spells CASSLEQGYEKLFF. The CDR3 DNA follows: TGTGCCAGCAGTTTAGAACAGGGCTATGAAAAACTGTTTTTT.

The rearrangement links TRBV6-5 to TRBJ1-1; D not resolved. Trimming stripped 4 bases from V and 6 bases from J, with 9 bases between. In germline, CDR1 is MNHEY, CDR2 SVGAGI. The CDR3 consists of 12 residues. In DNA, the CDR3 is TGTGCCAGCAGTTTTGCCGGAGCTGAAGCTTTCTTT. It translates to CASSFAGAEAFF.

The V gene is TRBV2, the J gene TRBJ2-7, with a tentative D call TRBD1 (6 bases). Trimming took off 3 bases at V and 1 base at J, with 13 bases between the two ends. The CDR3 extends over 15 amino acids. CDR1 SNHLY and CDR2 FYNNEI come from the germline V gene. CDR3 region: CASSDIDRSSYEQYV. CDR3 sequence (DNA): TGTGCCAGCAGTGATATAGACAGGTCGTCCTACGAGCAGTACGTC.

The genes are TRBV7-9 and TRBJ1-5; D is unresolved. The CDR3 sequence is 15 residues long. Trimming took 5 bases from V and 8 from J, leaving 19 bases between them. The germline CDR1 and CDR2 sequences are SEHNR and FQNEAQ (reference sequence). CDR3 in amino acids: CASSPGSTPMEPQHF. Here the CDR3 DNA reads TGTGCCAGCAGCCCCGGGTCAACCCCCATGGAGCCCCAGCATTTT.

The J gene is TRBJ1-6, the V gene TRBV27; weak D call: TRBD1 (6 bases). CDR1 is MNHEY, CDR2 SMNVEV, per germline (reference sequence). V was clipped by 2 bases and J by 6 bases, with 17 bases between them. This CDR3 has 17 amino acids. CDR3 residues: CASSLGVGDRSNSPLHF. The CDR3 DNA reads TGTGCCAGCAGTTTAGGGGTTGGAGACAGGAGTAATTCACCCCTCCACTTT.